The T cell receptor (beta chain) described here comes from a study of control samples from healthy donors and cancer patients. Libraries were prepared by immunoSEQ multiplex PCR; TCRdb keeps only in-frame clonotypes and omits some of them. The top ten hold more than 6.5% of the sample, which has 120,000 to 150,000 clones, 75% to 95% seen once. The germline V and J ends were trimmed by 4 bases and 9 bases, with 13 bases remaining between them. CDR3 length equals 14 residues. CDR1 and CDR2 (germline): MNHEY, SVGAGI. V is TRBV6-5 and J is TRBJ1-6; tentatively, D is TRBD1 (5 bases). Sequences were obtained from blood. The sequence was collected from a man between 18 and 35 years old in good health. The CDR3 reads CASSSQGSGSPLHF. CDR3 nucleotide sequence: TGTGCCAGCAGTTCCCAGGGTAGTGGTTCACCCCTCCACTTT.